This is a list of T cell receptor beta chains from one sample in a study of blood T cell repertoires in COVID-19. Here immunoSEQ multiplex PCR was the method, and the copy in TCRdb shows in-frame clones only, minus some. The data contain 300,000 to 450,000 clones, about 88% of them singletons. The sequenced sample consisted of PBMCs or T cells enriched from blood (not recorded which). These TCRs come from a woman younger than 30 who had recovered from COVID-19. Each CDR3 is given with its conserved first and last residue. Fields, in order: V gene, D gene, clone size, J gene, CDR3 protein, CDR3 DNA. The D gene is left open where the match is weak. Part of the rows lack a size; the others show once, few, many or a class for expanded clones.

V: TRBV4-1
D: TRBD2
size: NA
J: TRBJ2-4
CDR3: CASSQVWTSGRQNIQYF
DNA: TGCGCCAGCAGCCAAGTTTGGACTAGCGGGAGACAAAACATTCAGTACTTC

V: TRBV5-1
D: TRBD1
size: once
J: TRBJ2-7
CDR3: CASSFIIGTGGYEQYF
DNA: TGCGCCAGCAGCTTTATTATCGGGACAGGGGGCTACGAGCAGTACTTC

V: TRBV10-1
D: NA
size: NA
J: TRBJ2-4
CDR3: CASSGSKGPNIQYF
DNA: TGCGCCAGCAGTGGGTCGAAGGGGCCAAACATTCAGTACTTC

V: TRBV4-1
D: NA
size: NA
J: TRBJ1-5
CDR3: CASSQEGGAGQPQHF
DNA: TGCGCCAGCAGCCAAGAGGGGGGGGCCGGGCAGCCCCAGCATTTT

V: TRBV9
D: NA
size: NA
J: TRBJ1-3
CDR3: CASSAQVEGNTIYF
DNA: TGTGCCAGCAGCGCCCAGGTGGAAGGAAACACCATATATTTT

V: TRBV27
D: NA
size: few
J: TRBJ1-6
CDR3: CASSQSPQGYNSPLHF
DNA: TGTGCCAGCAGTCAGAGCCCCCAGGGGTACAATTCACCCCTCCACTTT

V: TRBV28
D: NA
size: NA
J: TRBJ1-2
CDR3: CASIGTPGGYTF
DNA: TGTGCCAGCATCGGGACACCGGGTGGCTACACCTTC

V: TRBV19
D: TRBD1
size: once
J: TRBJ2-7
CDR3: CASIRTGATYEQYF
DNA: TGTGCCAGTATAAGGACAGGGGCTACCTACGAGCAGTACTTC

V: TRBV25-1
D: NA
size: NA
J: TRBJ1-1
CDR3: CASSVGGWNTEAFF
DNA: TGTGCCAGCAGTGTCGGGGGATGGAACACTGAAGCTTTCTTT

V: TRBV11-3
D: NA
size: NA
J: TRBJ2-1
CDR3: CASSSRQALDNEQFF
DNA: TGTGCCAGCAGCTCTCGACAGGCCCTGGACAATGAGCAGTTCTTC

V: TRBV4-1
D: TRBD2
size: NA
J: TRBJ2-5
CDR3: CASSQAPGGGAGETQYF
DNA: TGCGCCAGCAGCCAAGCCCCCGGCGGGGGGGCAGGAGAGACCCAGTACTTC

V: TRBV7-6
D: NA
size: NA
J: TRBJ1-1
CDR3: CASSSSAGTEAFF
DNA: TGTGCCAGCAGCTCCTCGGCGGGCACTGAAGCTTTCTTT

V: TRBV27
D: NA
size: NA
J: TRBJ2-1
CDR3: CASSTQYNEQFF
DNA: TGTGCCAGCAGTACCCAGTACAATGAGCAGTTCTTC

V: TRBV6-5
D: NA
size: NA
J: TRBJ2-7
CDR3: CASSREAGGGYEQYF
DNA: TGTGCCAGCAGCCGGGAGGCAGGGGGCGGCTACGAGCAGTACTTC

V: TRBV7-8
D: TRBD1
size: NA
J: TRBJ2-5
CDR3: CASISRELQGAFETQYF
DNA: TGTGCCAGCATCTCGAGGGAACTACAGGGGGCTTTTGAGACCCAGTACTTC

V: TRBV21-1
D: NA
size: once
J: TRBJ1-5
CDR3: CASGERRKGNQPQHF
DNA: TGTGCCAGCGGGGAGCGCCGGAAGGGCAATCAGCCCCAGCATTTT

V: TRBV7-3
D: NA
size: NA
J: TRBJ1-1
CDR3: CASSLIAGNTEAFF
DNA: TGTGCCAGCAGCTTAATCGCGGGGAACACTGAAGCTTTCTTT

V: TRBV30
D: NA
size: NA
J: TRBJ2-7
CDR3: CAWTGNSYEQYF
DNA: TGTGCCTGGACAGGGAATTCCTACGAGCAGTACTTC

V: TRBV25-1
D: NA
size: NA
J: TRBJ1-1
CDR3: CASSEDSLNTEAFF
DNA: TGTGCCAGCAGTGAGGACAGCCTGAACACTGAAGCTTTCTTT

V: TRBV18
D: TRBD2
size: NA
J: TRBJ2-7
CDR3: CASSLRLAGIDEQYF
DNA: TGTGCCAGCTCACTAAGACTAGCGGGGATCGACGAGCAGTACTTC

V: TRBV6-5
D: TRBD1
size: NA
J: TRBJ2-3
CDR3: CASGLRDRGLSTQYF
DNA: TGTGCCAGCGGGCTTCGGGACAGGGGCCTATCAACGCAGTATTTT

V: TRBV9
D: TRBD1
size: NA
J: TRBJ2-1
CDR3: CASSATGTTYNEQFF
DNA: TGTGCCAGCAGTGCGACAGGGACCACCTACAATGAGCAGTTCTTC

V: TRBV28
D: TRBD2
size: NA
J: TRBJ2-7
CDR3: CASTLGLAASYEQYF
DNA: TGTGCCAGCACCCTGGGGCTAGCGGCTTCCTACGAGCAGTACTTC

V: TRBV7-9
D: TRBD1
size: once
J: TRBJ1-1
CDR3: CASSLVVIGGGTEAFF
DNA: TGTGCCAGCAGCTTAGTAGTAATAGGGGGCGGAACTGAAGCTTTCTTT

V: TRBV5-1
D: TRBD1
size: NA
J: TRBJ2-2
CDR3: CASSFLTGGTGELFF
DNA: TGCGCCAGCAGCTTTTTAACAGGGGGGACCGGGGAGCTGTTTTTT

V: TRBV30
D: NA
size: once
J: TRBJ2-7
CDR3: CAWKGQGEDYEQYF
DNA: TGTGCCTGGAAGGGGCAAGGGGAGGACTACGAGCAGTACTTC

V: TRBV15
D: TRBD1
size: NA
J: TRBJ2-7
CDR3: CATRGTGVDEQYF
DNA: TGTGCCACCAGGGGGACAGGGGTGGATGAGCAGTACTTC

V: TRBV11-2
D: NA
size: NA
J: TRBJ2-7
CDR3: CASSSGGYEQYF
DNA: TGTGCCAGCAGCTCCGGAGGCTACGAGCAGTACTTC

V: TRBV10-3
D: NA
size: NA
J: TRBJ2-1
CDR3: CAISTPGPNRDEQFF
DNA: TGTGCCATCAGTACCCCAGGGCCCAATAGGGATGAGCAGTTCTTC

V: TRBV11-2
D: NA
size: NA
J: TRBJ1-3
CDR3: CASSHDRHSGNTIYF
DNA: TGTGCCAGCAGCCATGACAGGCATTCTGGAAACACCATATATTTT

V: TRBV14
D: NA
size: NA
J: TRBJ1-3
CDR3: CASSQGWAGYSGNTIYF
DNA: TGTGCCAGCAGCCAAGGCTGGGCGGGCTACTCTGGAAACACCATATATTTT

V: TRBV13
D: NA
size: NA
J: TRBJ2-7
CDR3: CASSLAGVVHEQYF
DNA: TGTGCCAGCAGCTTAGCAGGGGTTGTGCACGAGCAGTACTTC

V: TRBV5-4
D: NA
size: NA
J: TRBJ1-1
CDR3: CASSLGASMNTEAFF
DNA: TGTGCCAGCAGCTTGGGGGCGTCTATGAACACTGAAGCTTTCTTT

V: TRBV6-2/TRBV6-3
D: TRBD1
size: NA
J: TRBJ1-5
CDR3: CASSYLGQGTVQPQHF
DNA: TGTGCCAGCAGTTACCTGGGACAGGGGACGGTTCAGCCCCAGCATTTT

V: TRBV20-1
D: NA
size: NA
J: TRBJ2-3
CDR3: CSALQGDTQYF
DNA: TGCAGCGCGCTTCAGGGAGATACGCAGTATTTT

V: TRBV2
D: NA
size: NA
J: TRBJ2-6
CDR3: CATKGEIEPGANVLTF
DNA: TGTGCCACAAAGGGGGAGATAGAACCTGGGGCCAACGTCCTGACTTTC

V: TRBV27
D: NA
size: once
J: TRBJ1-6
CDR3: CASNGGKDRAYNSPLHF
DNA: TGTGCCAGCAACGGGGGGAAGGATCGAGCCTATAATTCACCCCTCCACTTT

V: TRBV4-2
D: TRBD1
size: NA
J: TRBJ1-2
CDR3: CASSQGDRGGNYGYTF
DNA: TGTGCCAGCAGCCAAGGGGACAGGGGAGGGAACTATGGCTACACCTTC